The sequence of this T cell receptor beta chain was determined in a study of blood T cell repertoires in COVID-19 (dated by TCRdb to the early 2020s). Background for the entire study: Samples from collaborators originated in the United States, Italy and Spain and spanned both the acute and convalescent phases of COVID-19. The prospective study material was composed of cDNA or gDNA derived from T cells, B-cell-depleted T cells, or PBMCs. Subjects who had been exposed to COVID-19, were actively infected with it, or had recovered from it provided the deeply sampled blood TCRbeta repertoires that made up the dataset. The repertoires were released in a freely available public database intended as a resource for research on the immune response to SARS-CoV-2. The samples were drawn from the first 160 participants of the ongoing ImmuneRACE study and from 950 to 1,500 subjects provided by 6 global collaborators. The sample metadata nearly always contained a de-identified subject ID, COVID-19 status, age in years and sex. Where HLA class I and class II types were available, the types were taken from metadata supplied by the sample provider, not from assay-based typing. General study outcomes and caveats: The quantity of clinical and demographic metadata differed by source and by participant and was supplied without curation.

Participants in the prospective study were enrolled through a virtual design, were aged roughly 18 to 100 years, and lived in approximately 25 United States geographic areas. To assign participants to cohorts, the prospective study relied on clinical history that participants themselves reported in a screening survey and a study questionnaire. Recovered participants in ImmuneRACE Cohort 3 were defined as having two consecutive negative NP/OP PCR tests, clearance from a healthcare professional, or resolution of symptoms. Each participant in the prospective study had whole blood, serum and a nasopharyngeal or oropharyngeal swab collected by mobile phlebotomists. Participants in the prospective study had the option to provide additional blood draws and questionnaires over an approximately two-month period. Before DNA extraction, blood samples from the prospective study were shipped at room temperature or frozen.

V lost 3 bases and J lost 8 bases; the stretch between them is 10 bases long. CDR1 and CDR2, looked up from the germline V gene (reference sequence), are DFQATT and SNEGSKA. Inclusive of the bounding cysteine and phenylalanine, the CDR3 is 11 residues long. Only CDR3 DNA remains: 33 bases, in frame from the first base. To note about this clone: Its antigen is currently not known. The record has no base qualities; no much larger clone is one base away.

TCRbeta CDR3 regions were amplified from genomic DNA using the immunoSEQ Assay, a bias-controlled multiplex PCR. Concerning the study's data processing: Within the assay, amplification of reference gene primers was used to estimate how many nucleated cells each sample contained. To quantify the absolute abundance of each unique TCRbeta CDR3 rearrangement, sequence reads were collapsed and filtered. Productive Simpson clonality was computed per sample as the square root of Simpson's diversity index over productive rearrangements. TCRdb limited this immuneACCESS table to in-frame rearrangements with V and J called. A share of clones is missing; checked studies link under half to unresolved V genes, and the rest is unexplained. V and J calls and clone size follow that table, whereas D and trimming were derived from the DNA. The sample table lists under 350,000 clones, roughly 90% of them with a count of one. Together, the top ten hold 2.6% of the sample.

Recombination connected TRBV20-1 to TRBJ1-2, with no D gene named confidently. The clonotype comes from a man in his 60s who had recovered from COVID-19. Specimen: PBMCs or T cells enriched from blood (not recorded which). The DNA sequence follows: TGCAGTGCTAGTGTGTCGGGAGGCTACACCTTC. This sequence encodes CSASVSGGYTF.